This T cell receptor beta chain emerged from a study of blood T cell repertoires in COVID-19. Germline V lookup: CDR1 MNHEY, CDR2 SMNVEV (reference sequence). V shed 8 bases and J 9 bases; nucleotides not matched to a gene: 9. The CDR3 length is 13 residues. Some clones are missing from TCRdb's copy, which holds only in-frame ones; the method was immunoSEQ multiplex PCR. This sample has 120,000 to 150,000 clones, with roughly 82% found just once. The receptor was isolated from a human donor in a cohort sampled during active COVID-19. The chain links TRBV27 to TRBJ2-1; 8 bases are shared with TRBD2. The sample was peripheral blood. CDR3 sequence (DNA): TGTGCCAGCCGGCGGGGTAGCGGGACTGAGCAGTTCTTC. Amino acids: CASRRGSGTEQFF.